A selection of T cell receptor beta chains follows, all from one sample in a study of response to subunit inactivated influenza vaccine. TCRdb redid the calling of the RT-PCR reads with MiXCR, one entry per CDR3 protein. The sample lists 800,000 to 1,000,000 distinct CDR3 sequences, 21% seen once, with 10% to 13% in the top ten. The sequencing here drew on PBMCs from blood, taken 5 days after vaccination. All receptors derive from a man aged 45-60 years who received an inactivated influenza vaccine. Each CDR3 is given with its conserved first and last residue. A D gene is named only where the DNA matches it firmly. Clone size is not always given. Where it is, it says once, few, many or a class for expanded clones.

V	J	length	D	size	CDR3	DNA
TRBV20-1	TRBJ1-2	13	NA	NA	CSASRDTNYGYTF	TGCAGTGCTAGCCGGGACACCAACTATGGCTACACCTTC
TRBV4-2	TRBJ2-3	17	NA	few	CASSQDAGGQSTDTQYF	TGTGCCAGCAGCCAAGATGCTGGGGGGCAGAGCACAGATACGCAGTATTTT
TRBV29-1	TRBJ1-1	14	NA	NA	CSVEFWGGDTEAFF	TGCAGCGTTGAATTCTGGGGGGGGGACACTGAAGCTTTCTTT
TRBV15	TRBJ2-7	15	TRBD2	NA	CATSRERGGSYEQYF	TGTGCCACCAGCAGAGAACGGGGCGGGAGCTACGAGCAGTACTTC
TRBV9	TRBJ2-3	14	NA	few	CASSVEPATDTQYF	TGTGCCAGCAGCGTAGAGCCAGCCACAGATACGCAGTATTTT
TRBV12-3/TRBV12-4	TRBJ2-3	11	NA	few	CASSLLATQYF	TGTGCCAGCAGTTTATTGGCGACGCAGTATTTT
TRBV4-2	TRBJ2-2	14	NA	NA	CASSQDRISGELFF	TGTGCCAGCAGCCAAGATCGGATCTCCGGGGAGCTGTTTTTT
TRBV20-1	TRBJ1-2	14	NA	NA	CSARALAANYGYTF	TGCAGTGCTAGAGCCCTGGCAGCTAACTATGGCTACACCTTC
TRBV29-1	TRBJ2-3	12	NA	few	CSVGALTDTQYF	TGCAGCGTTGGGGCCCTCACAGATACGCAGTATTTT
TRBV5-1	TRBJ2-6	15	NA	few	CASSFQGGGANVLTF	TGCGCCAGCAGCTTTCAGGGAGGTGGGGCCAACGTCCTGACTTTC
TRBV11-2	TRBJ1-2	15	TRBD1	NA	CASSFRDRAYYGYTF	TGTGCCAGCAGCTTCCGGGACAGGGCGTACTATGGCTACACCTTC
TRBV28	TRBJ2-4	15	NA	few	CASSGGGLGGNIQYF	TGTGCCAGCAGCGGAGGGGGGCTGGGGGGGAACATTCAGTACTTC
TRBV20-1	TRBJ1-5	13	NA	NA	CSARRTYETPQHF	TGCAGTGCTAGAAGGACCTACGAGACGCCCCAGCATTTT
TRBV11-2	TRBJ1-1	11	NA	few	CASSLGDAAFF	TGTGCCAGCAGCTTGGGGGACGCGGCTTTCTTT
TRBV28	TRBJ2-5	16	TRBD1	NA	CASSSPGQSRQETQYF	TGTGCCAGCAGTTCTCCGGGACAGTCCAGACAAGAGACCCAGTACTTC
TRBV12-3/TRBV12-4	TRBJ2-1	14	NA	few	CASSFSRPNNEQFF	TGTGCCAGCAGTTTCAGCAGGCCGAACAATGAGCAGTTCTTC
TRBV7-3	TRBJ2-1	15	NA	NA	CASSLSRESLHEQFF	TGTGCCAGCAGCTTAAGCCGGGAGAGTCTCCATGAGCAGTTCTTC
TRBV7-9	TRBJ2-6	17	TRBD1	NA	CASSLGQGLSGANVLTF	TGTGCCAGCAGCTTGGGACAGGGGTTGTCTGGGGCCAACGTCCTGACTTTC
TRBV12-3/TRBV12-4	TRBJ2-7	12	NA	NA	CASSSVLHEQYF	TGTGCCAGCAGTTCTGTATTACACGAGCAGTACTTC
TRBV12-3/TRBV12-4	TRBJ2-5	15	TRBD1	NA	CASSLSGTGEETQYF	TGTGCCAGCAGTCTCTCCGGGACAGGGGAAGAGACCCAGTACTTC
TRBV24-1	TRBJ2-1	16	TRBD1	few	CATSDTGQGSYNEQFF	TGTGCCACCAGTGATACCGGACAGGGCTCCTACAATGAGCAGTTCTTC
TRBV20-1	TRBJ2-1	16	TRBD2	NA	CSARGRSGGTYNEQFF	TGCAGTGCTAGGGGTAGGAGCGGGGGAACCTACAATGAGCAGTTCTTC
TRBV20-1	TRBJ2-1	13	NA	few	CSARDTLASEQFF	TGCAGTGCTAGAGACACCCTAGCATCTGAGCAGTTCTTC
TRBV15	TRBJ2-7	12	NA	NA	CATSIARSEQYF	TGTGCCACCAGCATCGCCCGGAGCGAGCAGTACTTC
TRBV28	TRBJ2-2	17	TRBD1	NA	CASMGRPGQPNTGELFF	TGTGCCAGCATGGGTCGACCGGGACAGCCGAACACCGGGGAGCTGTTTTTT
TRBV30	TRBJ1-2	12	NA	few	CAWSKGDYGYTF	TGTGCCTGGAGTAAGGGCGACTATGGCTACACCTTC
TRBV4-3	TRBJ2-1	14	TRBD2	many	CASSQGGSYNEQFF	TGCGCCAGCAGCCAGGGAGGGTCCTACAATGAGCAGTTCTTC
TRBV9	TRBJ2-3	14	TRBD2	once	CASSPSGNADTQYF	TGTGCCAGCAGCCCCAGCGGGAACGCAGATACGCAGTATTTT
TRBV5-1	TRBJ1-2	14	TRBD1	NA	CASSLTGEFDGYTF	TGCGCCAGCAGCTTAACAGGGGAATTCGATGGCTACACCTTC